These T cell receptor beta chains were read from a single sample in a study of regulatory T cells in long-lasting Graves disease. TCRdb passed the multiplex PCR reads through MiXCR, listing each CDR3 protein once. The sample records roughly 610,000 distinct CDR3 sequences, 15% to 20% being singletons. This sample also belongs to another study, concerning T cells in Graves' hyperthyroidism and ophthalmopathy.

The sample in question was peripheral blood mononuclear cells (PBMCs), obtained at new diagnosis, from a patient treated with antithyroid drugs. These receptors came from a woman younger than 45 with Graves disease. CDR3s include the opening cysteine and the closing phenylalanine or tryptophan. The D gene is left open where the match is weak. Size tells how often a clone was seen (once, few, many) or the class of an expanded clone, and some rows leave it out.

j_call clone_size v_call d_call cdr3_nt cdr3_aa
TRBJ2-7 many TRBV5-1 - TGCGCCAGCAGCTTGGCTTCGGTAAGGAGCTCCTACGAGCAGTACTTC CASSLASVRSSYEQYF
TRBJ2-5 - TRBV13 - TGTGCCAGCAGCCTCCGGGCGGGTAGTGTGGAGACCCAGTACTTC CASSLRAGSVETQYF
TRBJ2-3 few TRBV19 - TGTGCCAGTAGTATGGTATCAGCCCCTAGCACAGATACGCAGTATTTT CASSMVSAPSTDTQYF
TRBJ1-4 many TRBV18 - TGTGCCAGCTCACGACCGGGGGGCCCTAATGAAAAACTGTTTTTT CASSRPGGPNEKLFF
TRBJ1-1 few TRBV30 - TGTGCCTGGAGGCCGACAGTCGCCGTCCCTGAAGCTTTCTTT CAWRPTVAVPEAFF
TRBJ1-1 - TRBV30 TRBD1 TGTGCCTGGAGGAGACAGGGACTAACTGAAGCTTTCTTT CAWRRQGLTEAFF
TRBJ1-1 many TRBV11-2 - TGTGCCAGCAGCCCGAGGGGGGATTACACTGAAGCTTTCTTT CASSPRGDYTEAFF
TRBJ2-5 many TRBV2 - TGTGCCAGCAGGCTACAGTTTTGGGGGCAAGAGACCCAGTACTTC CASRLQFWGQETQYF
TRBJ2-1 - TRBV20-1 - TGCAGTGCTAGCAACCCGCGCTCCTACAATGAGCAGTTCTTC CSASNPRSYNEQFF
TRBJ1-1 - TRBV15 TRBD1 TGTGCCACCAGCAGAGGACAGGGGACTGAAGCTTTCTTT CATSRGQGTEAFF
TRBJ1-6 many TRBV5-1 - TGCGCCAGCAGCAGGACCTGGGGAGGGGGAGATTCACCCCTCCACTTT CASSRTWGGGDSPLHF
TRBJ1-1 many TRBV5-1 TRBD1 TGCGCCAGCAGCTTGGGGACAGGGCCCACTGAAGCTTTCTTT CASSLGTGPTEAFF
TRBJ1-4 many TRBV28 TRBD1 TGTGCCAGCAGGGTCAGGGGGAGGAATGAAAAACTGTTTTTT CASRVRGRNEKLFF
TRBJ1-5 many TRBV28 - TGTGCCAGCAGTCGCGCCGCGGGTCAGCCCCAGCATTTT CASSRAAGQPQHF
TRBJ2-1 - TRBV29-1 - TGCAGCGTTGCCCGGGACCCATACAATGAGCAGCTCTTC CSVARDPYNEQLF
TRBJ2-5 many TRBV27 - TGTGCCAGCAGTCTACTCGGAAACAGGGAACAAGAGACCCAGTACTTC CASSLLGNREQETQYF
TRBJ1-5 many TRBV20-1 - TGCAGTGCTCGGCCGGCGTGGGATCAGCCCCAGCATTTT CSARPAWDQPQHF
TRBJ1-1 many TRBV2 - TGTGCCACGCGGACAGTCAACACTGAAGCTTTCTTT CATRTVNTEAFF
TRBJ1-1 - TRBV4-1 - TGCGCCAGCAGCCCGGAGACCGGGCGCCTTGAAGCTTTCTTT CASSPETGRLEAFF
TRBJ1-1 few TRBV9 TRBD1 TGTGCCAGCAGCGTGGATGGGTCAGGGGGAGGAACTGAAGCTTTCTTT CASSVDGSGGGTEAFF
TRBJ1-5 many TRBV28 - TGTGCCAGCAGTTTCGGAGAAACAGGGATTCAGCCCCAGCATTTT CASSFGETGIQPQHF
TRBJ1-1 few TRBV19 - TGTGCCAGTAGTCCTTCGACAGATAGAGCTTTCTTT CASSPSTDRAFF
TRBJ1-1 many TRBV2 - TGTGCCAGCAGTGAAGCGCTTGAGGGGAACACTGAAGCTTTCTTT CASSEALEGNTEAFF
TRBJ2-2 - TRBV6-2/TRBV6-3 - TGTGCCAGCAGTTACTCGGCTAGCGCCACCGGGGAGCTGTTTTTT CASSYSASATGELFF